The 8 T cell receptor beta chains given below trace back to one sample, sequenced in a study of sequential checkpoint blockade in melanoma. Described treatment: randomized to nivolumab then ipilimumab (arm A) or the reverse (arm B). Generated by immunoSEQ multiplex PCR, the TCRdb table keeps only in-frame clones and is missing some. The data hold over 10,000 clones, with 77% observed a single time. Sequenced here: CD8+ T cells sorted from blood (inferred from file names), sampled from a patient given nivolumab and ipilimumab in sequence. These receptors originate from a human donor with melanoma.

V and J are TRBV27 and TRBJ2-1; TRBD2 matches at 9 bases. Germline lookup yields CDR1 MNHEY and CDR2 SMNVEV (reference sequence). This CDR3 comprises 13 residues. V lost 6 bases, J lost 6 bases, and 3 bases stayed unmatched. CDR3 residues: CASRIAGANEQFF. In DNA form, the CDR3 reads TGTGCCAGCAGAATAGCGGGAGCCAATGAGCAGTTCTTC.

The J gene is TRBJ2-7, the V gene TRBV28; D might be TRBD1 (5 bases). Between the trimmed V and J ends, which lost 3 bases and 1 base, there was a span of 7 bases. Germline V gene sequence: CDR1 MDHEN, CDR2 SYDVKM. The CDR3 has 13 residues. The CDR3: CASSFQGSYEQYF. In DNA form, the CDR3 reads TGTGCCAGCAGTTTTCAGGGATCCTACGAGCAGTACTTC.

The chain couples TRBV5-1 to TRBJ1-5; a possible D gene is TRBD1 (5 bases). CDR3 size: 16 residues. From germline, CDR1 is SGHRS and CDR2 YFSETQ. V was trimmed by 0 bases and J by 4 bases, leaving 14 bases between them. The CDR3, as DNA: TGCGCCAGCAGCTTGGCCCAAGGGGCGGCGAATCAGCCCCAGCATTTT. This codes for CASSLAQGAANQPQHF.

This chain uses TRBV13 with TRBJ2-7, with 7 nucleotides matching TRBD1. Germline CDR1 and CDR2: PRHDT and FYEKMQ (reference sequence). CDR3 length: 14 amino acids. With 3 bases clipped from V and 0 bases from J, the junction kept 2 bases outside the gene matches. The CDR3 DNA follows: TGTGCCAGCAGCTTCCGGGACAGCTCCTACGAGCAGTACTTC. This codes for CASSFRDSSYEQYF.

This chain connects TRBV29-1 to TRBJ2-7, with 12 bases that match TRBD2. V was pared by 7 bases and J by 5 bases, with 9 bases of the junction left unmatched. Looked up from germline, CDR1 is SQVTM and CDR2 is ANQGSEA. CDR3 length equals 14 residues. CDR3 DNA: TGCAGCGCAACGACTAGCGGGAGCCCTAACGAGCAGTACTTC. Amino acid sequence: CSATTSGSPNEQYF.

This sequence joins TRBV13 and TRBJ2-5; 8 bases map to TRBD1. Losses at the gene ends were 0 bases for V and 5 bases for J; bases not matched to a gene: 5. The length of the CDR3 is 15 residues. Germline assignment: CDR1 PRHDT and CDR2 FYEKMQ (reference sequence). The CDR3 nucleotides read TGTGCCAGCAGCTTAGGCGGACAGGGCTTCGAGACCCAGTACTTC. It encodes CASSLGGQGFETQYF.

V usage is TRBV4-1 and J usage is TRBJ2-5, with 8 bases aligning to TRBD2. The J call is uncertain, as TRBJ2-7 better fits the DNA end. The CDR3 runs to 13 residues. In germline, CDR1 is MGHRA, CDR2 YSYEKL. The CDR3 nucleotides read TGCGCCAGCAGCCAAGGCGGGGGGTTCGAGCAGTACTTC. Translating it yields CASSQGGGFEQYF.

This chain joins TRBV11-3 and TRBJ2-3, with D hard to call. Germline CDR1 and CDR2: SGHNT and YENEEA. Trimming removed 1 base from V and 3 bases from J, with 5 bases in between. CDR3 length: 13 residues. CDR3 nucleotide sequence: TGTGCCAGCAGCTTAGTGAGGACAGATACGCAGTATTTT. Encoded protein: CASSLVRTDTQYF.